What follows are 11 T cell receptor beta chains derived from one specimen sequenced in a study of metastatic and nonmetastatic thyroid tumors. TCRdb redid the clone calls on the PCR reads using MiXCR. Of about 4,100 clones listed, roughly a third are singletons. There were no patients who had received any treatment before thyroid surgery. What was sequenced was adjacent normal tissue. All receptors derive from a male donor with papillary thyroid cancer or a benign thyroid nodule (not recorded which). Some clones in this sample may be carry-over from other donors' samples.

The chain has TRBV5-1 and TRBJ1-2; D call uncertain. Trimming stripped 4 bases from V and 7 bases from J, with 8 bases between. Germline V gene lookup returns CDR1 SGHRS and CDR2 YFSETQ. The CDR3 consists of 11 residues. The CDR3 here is CASSGGRGYTF. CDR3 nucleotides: TGCGCCAGCAGCGGCGGACGTGGCTACACCTTC.

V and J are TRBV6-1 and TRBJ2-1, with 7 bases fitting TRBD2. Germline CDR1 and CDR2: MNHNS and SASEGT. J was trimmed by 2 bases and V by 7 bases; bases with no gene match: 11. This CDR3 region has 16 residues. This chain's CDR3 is CASTPSRLATYNEQFF. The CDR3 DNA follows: TGTGCCAGCACCCCCTCGCGACTAGCCACCTACAATGAGCAGTTCTTC.

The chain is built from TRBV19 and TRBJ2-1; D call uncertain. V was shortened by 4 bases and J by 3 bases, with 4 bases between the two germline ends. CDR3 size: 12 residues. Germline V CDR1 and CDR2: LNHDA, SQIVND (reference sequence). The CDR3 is CASSRGYNEQFF. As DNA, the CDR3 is TGTGCCAGTAGTAGGGGCTACAATGAGCAGTTCTTC.

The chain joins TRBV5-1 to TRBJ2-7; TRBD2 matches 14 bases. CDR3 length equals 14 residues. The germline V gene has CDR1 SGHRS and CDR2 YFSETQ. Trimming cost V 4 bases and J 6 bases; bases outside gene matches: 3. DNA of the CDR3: TGCGCCAGCAGCCCGGGACTAGCGGGGGCCGAGCAGTACTTC. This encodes CASSPGLAGAEQYF. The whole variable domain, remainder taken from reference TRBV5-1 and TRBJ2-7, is KAGVTQTPRYLIKTRGQQVTLSCSPISGHRSVSWYQQTPGQGLQFLFEYFSETQRNKGNFPGRFSGRQFSNSRSEMNVSTLELGDSALYLCASSPGLAGAEQYFGPGTRLTVT.

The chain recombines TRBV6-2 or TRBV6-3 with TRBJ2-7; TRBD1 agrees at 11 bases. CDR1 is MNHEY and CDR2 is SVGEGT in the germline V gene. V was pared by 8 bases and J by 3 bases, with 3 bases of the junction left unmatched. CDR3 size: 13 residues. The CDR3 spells CASRGTGGYEQYF. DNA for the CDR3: TGTGCCAGCCGAGGGACAGGGGGCTACGAGCAGTACTTC.

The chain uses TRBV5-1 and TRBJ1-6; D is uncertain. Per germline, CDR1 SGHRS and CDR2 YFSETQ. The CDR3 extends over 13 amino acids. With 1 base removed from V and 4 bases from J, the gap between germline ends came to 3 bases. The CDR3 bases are TGCGCCAGCAGCTTGAGATATAATTCACCCCTCCACTTT. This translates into CASSLRYNSPLHF. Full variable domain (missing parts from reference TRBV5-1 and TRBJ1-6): KAGVTQTPRYLIKTRGQQVTLSCSPISGHRSVSWYQQTPGQGLQFLFEYFSETQRNKGNFPGRFSGRQFSNSRSEMNVSTLELGDSALYLCASSLRYNSPLHFGNGTRLTVT.

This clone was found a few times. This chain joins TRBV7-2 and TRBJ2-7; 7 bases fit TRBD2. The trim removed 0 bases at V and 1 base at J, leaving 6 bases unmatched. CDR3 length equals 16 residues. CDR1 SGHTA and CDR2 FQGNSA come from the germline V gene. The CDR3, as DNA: TGTGCCAGCAGCTTAGCGGCTAGCGGAGGGTCCTACGAGCAGTACTTC. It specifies CASSLAASGGSYEQYF. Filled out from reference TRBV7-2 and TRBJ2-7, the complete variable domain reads GAGVSQSPSNKVTEKGKDVELRCDPISGHTALYWYRQSLGQGLEFLIYFQGNSAPDKSGLPSDRFSAERTGGSVSTLTIQRTQQEDSAVYLCASSLAASGGSYEQYFGPGTRLTVT.

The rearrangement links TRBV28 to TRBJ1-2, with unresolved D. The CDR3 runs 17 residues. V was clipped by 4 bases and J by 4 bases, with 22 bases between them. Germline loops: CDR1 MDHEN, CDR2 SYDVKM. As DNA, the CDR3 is TGTGCCAGCAGTTCCCCCCGGAGGGTGCATCGTCTCTATGGCTACACCTTC. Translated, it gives CASSSPRRVHRLYGYTF.

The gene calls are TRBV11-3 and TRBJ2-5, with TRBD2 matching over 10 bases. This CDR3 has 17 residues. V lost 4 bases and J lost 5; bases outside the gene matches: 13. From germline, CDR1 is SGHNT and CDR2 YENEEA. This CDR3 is CASSYNIPSGSGETQYF. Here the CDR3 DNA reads TGTGCCAGCAGCTATAATATTCCTAGCGGGAGTGGGGAGACCCAGTACTTC.

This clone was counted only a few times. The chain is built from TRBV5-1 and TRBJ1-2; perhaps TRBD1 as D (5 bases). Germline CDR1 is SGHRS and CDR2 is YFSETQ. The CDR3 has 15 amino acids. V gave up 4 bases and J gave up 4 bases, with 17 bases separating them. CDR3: CASSPPGFGGYGYTF. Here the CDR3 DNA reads TGCGCCAGCAGCCCTCCGGGGTTCGGGGGCTATGGCTACACCTTC.

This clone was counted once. CDR3 protein: CSARTWTGHYYGYTF. The DNA of the CDR3 is TGCAGTGCTAGAACTTGGACAGGGCATTATTATGGCTACACCTTC. The rearrangement links TRBV20-1 to TRBJ1-2; 8 positions match TRBD1. Germline V gene data show CDR1 as DFQATT and CDR2 as SNEGSKA (reference sequence). V dropped 2 bases and J dropped 5; count of bases not matched to a gene: 10. The CDR3 contains 15 residues.